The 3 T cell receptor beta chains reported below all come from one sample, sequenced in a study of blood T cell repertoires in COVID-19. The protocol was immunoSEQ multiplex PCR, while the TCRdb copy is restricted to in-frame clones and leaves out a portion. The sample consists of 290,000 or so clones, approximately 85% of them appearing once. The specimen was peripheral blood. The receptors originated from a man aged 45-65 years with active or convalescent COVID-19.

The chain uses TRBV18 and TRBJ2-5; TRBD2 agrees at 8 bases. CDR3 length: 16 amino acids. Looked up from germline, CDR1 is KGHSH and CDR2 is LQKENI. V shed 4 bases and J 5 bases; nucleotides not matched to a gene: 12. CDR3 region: CASSLYPISGSETQYF. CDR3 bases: TGTGCCAGCTCACTTTATCCCATAAGCGGGAGTGAGACCCAGTACTTC.

The CDR3 spells CASSPPTERNSPLHF. The CDR3 nucleotides read TGTGCCAGCAGCCCCCCTACAGAACGTAATTCACCCCTCCACTTT. The chain has TRBV2 and TRBJ1-6; D unresolved. CDR3 length: 15 amino acids. Germline V gene lookup returns CDR1 SNHLY and CDR2 FYNNEI. V lost 6 bases, J lost 6 bases, and 15 bases lay in between. Full variable domain (rest looked up from reference TRBV2 and TRBJ1-6): EPEVTQTPSHQVTQMGQEVILRCVPISNHLYFYWYRQILGQKVEFLVSFYNNEISEKSEIFDDQFSVERPDGSNFTLKIRSTKLEDSAMYFCASSPPTERNSPLHFGNGTRLTVT.

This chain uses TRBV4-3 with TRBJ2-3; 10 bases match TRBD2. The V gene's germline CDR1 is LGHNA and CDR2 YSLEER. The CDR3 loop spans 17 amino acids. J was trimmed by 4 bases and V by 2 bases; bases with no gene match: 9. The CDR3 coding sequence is TGCGCCAGCAGCCAAACATTAGCGGGAGGTGGTGCAGATACGCAGTATTTT. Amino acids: CASSQTLAGGGADTQYF.